Here is one T cell receptor (beta chain) with its context. This sample was included in a study of shared clonotypes between healthy human individuals. Naive CD8 cells lacked CD45RO and underwent positive selection for CCR7, leaving out terminally differentiated effector memory CD45RA+ cells. The data were produced by immunoSEQ multiplex PCR, yet TCRdb's version contains in-frame clones alone and is incomplete. The sample records some 2 million clones, about 95% being singletons. The CDR3 has 18 residues. Germline CDR1 MGHDK, CDR2 SYGVNS. After removal of 2 bases from V and 3 bases from J, the junction contained 7 bases not matched to a gene.

Sequences were obtained from naive CD8+ T cells sorted from blood. The chain combines TRBV25-1 with TRBJ2-5; TRBD2 agrees at 15 bases. This sequence originates from a man aged 18 to 35 in good health. The DNA of the CDR3 is TGTGCCAGCAGTGAACGAAAGTGGACTAGCGGGAGGGAAGAGACCCAGTACTTC. This translates into CASSERKWTSGREETQYF.